The TCR beta chain under discussion was sequenced for a study of OX40 agonist ivuxolimab in advanced cancers. About the study as a whole: Ivuxolimab was a fully human IgG2 agonistic monoclonal antibody targeting the costimulatory receptor OX40 (CD134). Peripheral TCRbeta sequencing was intended to test whether TCR sequence diversity was altered and clonal T-cell expansion was caused by ivuxolimab. Partial responses were achieved by three dose-escalation patients, of whom one had hepatocellular carcinoma and two had cutaneous melanoma. The paper reports the monotherapy dose-escalation portion (N of about 47 patients) of the phase I ivuxolimab trial. In the dose-escalation cohort, 82.7% of patients were male, and the mean age was approximately 55 years, with a range of roughly 23 to 85. Intravenous ivuxolimab was administered to patients every 2 weeks at six dose levels: 0.01, 0.1, 0.3, 1.5, 3 and 10 mg/kg. Prior anti-PD-1, anti-PD-L1 or anti-CTLA-4 therapy was permitted, and approximately 39% of dose-escalation patients had received checkpoint inhibitors. Of the approximately 50 patients in dose escalation, some 19 had hepatocellular carcinoma, some 15 had melanoma, 9 had renal cell carcinoma and 9 had head and neck cancer.

Genomic DNA was extracted from sorted cells for sequencing of the TCRbeta CDR3 region. The immunoSEQ Assay was used to sequence the TCRbeta CDR3 regions. TCRdb took this table from immuneACCESS and kept in-frame rearrangements with V and J called. Such tables lack part of the clones; where checked against another copy, unresolved V genes explain under half of the gap, and the rest is unexplained. This sample lists tens of thousands of clones; roughly 80% were detected once. 4.5% to 6% of the sample belongs to the ten largest clones. Study-wide findings and limitations: Low levels of normalized T-cell clonal expansion were also seen in some nonresponding patients. After ivuxolimab, more expanded clones were found on average in CD8+ T cells than in CD4+ T cells. At doses of 0.1 to 3.0 mg/kg, clonal expansion of both CD4+ and CD8+ blood T cells was observed from baseline to week 6. Partial responders in the 0.1-3.0 mg/kg groups had among the lowest normalized peripheral clonal expansion, especially among CD8+ T cells. Antigen specificity was not determined for the clonally expanded peripheral T cells.

Looking up the germline V gene yields CDR1 MNHEY and CDR2 SVGAGI. V and J are trimmed by 7 bases and 0 bases, and the gene matches miss 9 bases of the junction. The CDR3 starts with the cysteine, ends with the phenylalanine, and has 15 residues. Here the CDR3 DNA is all that survives: 45 bases in frame from base 1. This clone was seen just once. Its antigen has not been determined. It has no much larger one-base neighbor in the sample; base qualities were not kept. The trial excluded patients who had a history of autoimmune disease or who were on systemic immunosuppression. In every dose cohort, peripheral blood was drawn for TCR sequencing at baseline, cycle 4 day 1, and cycle 7 day 1. Samples were obtained from an open-label, multicenter, first-in-human phase I dose-escalation trial of ivuxolimab. The trial enrolled adults with locally advanced or metastatic head and neck squamous cell, hepatocellular, melanoma or renal cell carcinoma. Before TCR sequencing, CD4+ and CD8+ T cells were separately sorted from peripheral blood.

The sequence was obtained from an adult with an advanced solid tumor such as melanoma, head and neck, liver or kidney cancer. Material: CD4+ or CD8+ T cells sorted from blood, obtained in a trial of the OX40 agonist ivuxolimab. The chain uses TRBV6-5 and TRBJ2-7; 7 of the junction bases match TRBD1. The sequence in DNA is TGTGCCAGCACCCCTACTGGGGACAGCTCCTACGAGCAGTACTTC. It is translated as CASTPTGDSSYEQYF.